This TCR beta chain derives from a study of cytomegalovirus exposure and HLA in healthy donors. This CDR3 is built from 16 residues. J gave up 1 base and V 1 base, and 3 bases lay outside the gene matches. CDR1 and CDR2 (germline): SGHNT, YYREEE (reference sequence). 13 Jbeta primers and 60 Vbeta primers were used for the PCR. The data were produced by immunoSEQ multiplex PCR, yet TCRdb's version contains in-frame clones alone and is incomplete. Of 150,000 to 200,000 clones in the sample, about four fifths were seen once. The V and J genes are TRBV5-4 and TRBJ2-3; 10 nucleotides align to TRBD2. The sequence derives from a man aged 40-55 years in good health and CMV-seronegative. The material sequenced was PBMCs. CDR3 region: CASSLKLAGGTDTQYF. CDR3 bases: TGTGCCAGCAGCTTGAAGCTAGCGGGGGGCACAGATACGCAGTATTTT.